These 9 T cell receptor beta chains came from one sample sequenced in a study of T cell responses to AZD1222 COVID-19 vaccine. The protocol was immunoSEQ multiplex PCR, while the TCRdb copy is restricted to in-frame clones and leaves out a portion. The sample lists tens of thousands of clones, about nine tenths seen once, with roughly 2.4% in the top ten. Sequenced material: peripheral blood, taken on day 0 of AZD1222 vaccination. These receptors came from an adult in good health.

The J gene is TRBJ1-2, the V gene TRBV30; no reliable D call. The CDR3 extends over 12 amino acids. Germline CDR1 reads GTSNPN; CDR2 reads SVGIG (reference sequence). Trimming took 1 base from V and 5 from J, leaving 8 bases between them. This chain's CDR3 is CAWSATIYGYTF. As DNA, the CDR3 is TGTGCCTGGAGTGCCACGATATATGGCTACACCTTC. The full variable domain, its missing parts supplied by reference TRBV30 and TRBJ1-2, is SQTIHQWPATLVQPVGSPLSLECTVEGTSNPNLYWYRQAAGRGLQLLFYSVGIGQISSEVPQNLSASRPQDRQFILSSKKLLLSDSGFYLCAWSATIYGYTFGSGTRLTVV.

This clone was picked up one time. This chain connects TRBV18 to TRBJ1-6; 8 positions match TRBD1. This CDR3 comprises 16 residues. Per the germline V gene, CDR1 is KGHSH and CDR2 is LQKENI. J gave up 2 bases and V 2 bases, and 2 bases lay outside the gene matches. The CDR3, as DNA: TGTGCCAGCTCACCAACGACAGGGGCCTATAATTCACCCCTCCACTTT. It specifies CASSPTTGAYNSPLHF.

V is TRBV6-1 and J is TRBJ1-5; no definite D call. The germline V gene encodes CDR1 MNHNS and CDR2 SASEGT. V lost 0 bases and J lost 3, with 15 bases in between. The CDR3 runs to 17 residues. CDR3 region: CASSEAPGLTNNQPQHF. Here the CDR3 DNA reads TGTGCCAGCAGTGAAGCCCCTGGCCTTACGAACAATCAGCCCCAGCATTTT.

The chain is built from TRBV28 and TRBJ2-1; no definite D call. V was shortened by 2 bases and J by 6 bases, with 5 bases between the two germline ends. Germline V lookup: CDR1 MDHEN, CDR2 SYDVKM. This CDR3 has 12 amino acids. The DNA for the CDR3 is TGTGCCAGCAGTTTAGAGTTCAATGAGCAGTTCTTC. Amino acids: CASSLEFNEQFF.

This clone was observed once. The gene calls are TRBV6-5 and TRBJ1-1; D call uncertain. The CDR3 runs to 11 residues. Germline V gives CDR1 MNHEY, CDR2 SVGAGI. Trimming took 6 bases from V and 11 from J, leaving 13 bases between them. CDR3 residues: CASSDSAWAFF. The CDR3 DNA is TGTGCCAGCAGCGACTCTGCGTGGGCTTTCTTT.

This sequence joins TRBV7-2 and TRBJ2-2; D might be TRBD2 (5 bases). The CDR3 has 16 residues. CDR1 SGHTA and CDR2 FQGNSA come from the germline V gene. V lost 6 bases and J lost 0, with 14 bases in between. The CDR3 nucleotides read TGTGCCAGCAGTCCCCCCTCCGGGACGAACACCGGGGAGCTGTTTTTT. Translated, it gives CASSPPSGTNTGELFF.

The V call is TRBV29-1, the J call TRBJ2-1; 8 nucleotides match TRBD2. V shed 5 bases and J 5 bases; nucleotides not matched to a gene: 8. From germline, CDR1 is SQVTM and CDR2 ANQGSEA. The CDR3 is 14 amino acids. This CDR3 is CSVSPGGPDNEQFF. As DNA, the CDR3 is TGCAGCGTTAGCCCGGGGGGGCCGGACAATGAGCAGTTCTTC.

The chain links TRBV9 to TRBJ1-4, with D perhaps matching TRBD1 (6 bases). This CDR3 region has 14 residues. Trimming pared 3 bases from V and 5 bases from J, leaving 11 bases between. The germline CDR1 and CDR2 sequences are SGDLS and YYNGEE. CDR3: CASSGGRGNEKLFF. The CDR3 DNA reads as TGTGCCAGCAGCGGGGGCAGGGGCAATGAAAAACTGTTTTTT.

This chain connects TRBV9 to TRBJ2-1, with 10 bases fitting TRBD1. The trim removed 4 bases at V and 5 bases at J, leaving 12 bases unmatched. This CDR3 is 17 amino acids long. Germline CDR1 reads SGDLS; CDR2 reads YYNGEE. For the CDR3, the DNA is TGTGCCAGCAGCCCGGAACTCGGGACAGGGGAAAACAATGAGCAGTTCTTC. Protein sequence: CASSPELGTGENNEQFF.